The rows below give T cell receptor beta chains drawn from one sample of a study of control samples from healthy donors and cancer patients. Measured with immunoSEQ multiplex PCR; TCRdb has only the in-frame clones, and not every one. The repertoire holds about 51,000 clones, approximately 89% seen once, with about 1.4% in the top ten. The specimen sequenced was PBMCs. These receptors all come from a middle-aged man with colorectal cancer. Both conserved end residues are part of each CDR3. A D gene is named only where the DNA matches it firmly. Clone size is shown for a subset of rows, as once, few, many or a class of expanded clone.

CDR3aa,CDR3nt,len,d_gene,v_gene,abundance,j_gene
CASSLVADTQYF,TGTGCCAGCAGCTTAGTAGCTGATACGCAGTATTTT,12,.,TRBV11-3,.,TRBJ2-3
CASSRTGSSYEQYF,TGTGCCAGCAGCCGAACGGGTAGCTCCTACGAGCAGTACTTC,14,.,TRBV3-1/TRBV3-2,.,TRBJ2-7
CASSMQASTYQYF,TGTGCCAGTAGTATGCAGGCCAGCACTTACCAGTATTTT,13,.,TRBV19,.,TRBJ2-3
CASSPGLNYGYTF,TGTGCCAGCTCACCGGGCCTCAACTATGGCTACACCTTC,13,.,TRBV18,.,TRBJ1-2
CASGFLGGMTTEAFF,TGTGCTAGTGGTTTTTTGGGGGGGATGACCACTGAAGCTTTCTTT,15,.,TRBV12-5,.,TRBJ1-1
CATSSPEAGSYNSPLHF,TGTGCCACCAGCAGCCCCGAAGCGGGCTCCTATAATTCACCCCTCCACTTT,17,.,TRBV15,.,TRBJ1-6
CAIRGQTNTGELFF,TGTGCCATCAGAGGACAGACGAACACCGGGGAGCTGTTTTTT,14,.,TRBV10-3,.,TRBJ2-2
CASKGSLGYTF,TGTGCCAGCAAAGGAAGTCTTGGCTACACCTTC,11,.,TRBV5-4,once,TRBJ1-2
CASSTLDRFSYEQYF,TGTGCCAGCAGCACCCTAGACAGGTTCTCCTACGAGCAGTACTTC,15,.,TRBV7-6,.,TRBJ2-7
CASSLVREGNYGYTF,TGTGCCAGCAGCTTAGTTCGAGAGGGAAACTATGGCTACACCTTC,15,.,TRBV7-9,.,TRBJ1-2
CASSLGGQESEQYF,TGCGCCAGCAGCTTGGGGGGACAAGAATCCGAGCAGTACTTC,14,.,TRBV5-1,.,TRBJ2-7
CASSLTGSRELFF,TGTGCCAGCAGTCTAACAGGGAGTCGGGAGCTGTTTTTT,13,.,TRBV27,.,TRBJ2-2
CASSIKGKGFEQYF,TGTGCCAGTAGTATTAAAGGGAAAGGGTTCGAGCAGTACTTC,14,.,TRBV19,.,TRBJ2-7
CASSEAGSFDGELFF,TGTGCCAGCAGTGAAGCTGGCAGCTTTGACGGGGAGCTGTTTTTT,15,.,TRBV6-1,.,TRBJ2-2
CASSIDRNSNQPQHF,TGTGCCAGTAGTATCGATAGGAATAGCAATCAGCCCCAGCATTTT,15,.,TRBV19,.,TRBJ1-5
CASRDSSGAFYEQYF,TGCGCCAGCAGAGATTCTAGCGGGGCCTTCTACGAGCAGTACTTC,15,TRBD2,TRBV10-2,.,TRBJ2-7
CASSFGTSSQYF,TGTGCCAGCAGTTTTGGGACTAGTTCGCAGTATTTT,12,TRBD2,TRBV28,.,TRBJ2-3
CASSLIAKSGYEKLFF,TGTGCCAGCAGTTTAATTGCGAAAAGTGGATACGAAAAACTGTTTTTT,16,.,TRBV28,.,TRBJ1-4
CATGASSYNEQFF,TGTGCCACCGGGGCGAGCTCCTACAATGAGCAGTTCTTC,13,.,TRBV24-1,.,TRBJ2-1
CASSLAAKLAKNIQYF,TGTGCCAGCAGCTTGGCAGCCAAGTTAGCCAAAAACATTCAGTACTTC,16,.,TRBV5-6,.,TRBJ2-4